Below are 17 T cell receptor beta chains sequenced from a single sample in a study of blood T cell repertoires in COVID-19. Some clones are missing from TCRdb's copy, which holds only in-frame ones; the method was immunoSEQ multiplex PCR. The table includes about 200,000 clones, around 85% detected once. The sequenced material came from peripheral blood. These receptors all come from a man between 60 and 75 years old with COVID-19, enrolled during active disease.

The chain recombines TRBV27 with TRBJ1-6, with D tentatively TRBD1 (5 bases). The CDR3 has 14 amino acids. From germline, CDR1 is MNHEY and CDR2 SMNVEV (reference sequence). The V gene lost 5 bases and the J gene lost 6 bases, with 11 bases spanning the gap. In nucleotides, the CDR3 is TGTGCCAGCAGTCCTGCGGGGGTTAATTCACCCCTCCACTTT. The encoded protein is CASSPAGVNSPLHF.

This chain connects TRBV19 to TRBJ1-2; 7 bases align to TRBD1. Unmatched junction bases numbered 6, after V lost 4 bases and J lost 7 bases. The CDR3 extends over 13 amino acids. The germline CDR1 and CDR2 sequences are LNHDA and SQIVND (reference sequence). CDR3 protein: CASSTGDRTGYTF. The CDR3 region has the DNA TGTGCCAGTAGTACTGGGGACAGAACTGGCTACACCTTC.

The J gene is TRBJ1-1, the V gene TRBV30; D may be TRBD1 (6 bases). The CDR3 runs 12 residues. The V gene's germline CDR1 is GTSNPN and CDR2 SVGIG (reference sequence). V was shortened by 5 bases and J by 11 bases, with 18 bases between the two germline ends. The CDR3 is CAWCPQGQWAFF. The CDR3 coding sequence is TGTGCCTGGTGCCCCCAAGGACAGTGGGCTTTCTTT.

J is TRBJ1-4 and V is TRBV19; 8 nucleotides line up with TRBD1. This CDR3 spans 16 amino acids. Trimming cost V 3 bases and J 0 bases; bases outside gene matches: 3. CDR1 is LNHDA and CDR2 is SQIVND in the germline V gene (reference sequence). The CDR3 here is CASSINRGATNEKLFF. CDR3 DNA sequence: TGTGCCAGTAGTATCAACAGGGGGGCAACTAATGAAAAACTGTTTTTT. The full variable domain, its missing parts supplied by reference TRBV19 and TRBJ1-4, is DGGITQSPKYLFRKEGQNVTLSCEQNLNHDAMYWYRQDPGQGLRLIYYSQIVNDFQKGDIAEGYSVSREKKESFPLTVTSAQKNPTAFYLCASSINRGATNEKLFFGSGTQLSVL.

The J gene is TRBJ1-5, the V gene TRBV10-3, with D perhaps matching TRBD1 (6 bases). In germline, CDR1 is ENHRY, CDR2 SYGVKD. The V gene lost 4 bases and the J gene lost 4 bases, with 8 bases spanning the gap. This CDR3 region has 13 residues. The CDR3 DNA is TGTGCCATCAGTGTGAGGGGGAATCAGCCCCAGCATTTT. Its translation is CAISVRGNQPQHF.

CDR3 loop: CASNLRDMNTEAFF. CDR3 sequence (DNA): TGTGCCAGCAACCTCCGGGACATGAACACTGAAGCTTTCTTT. The chain links TRBV2 to TRBJ1-1; possibly TRBD1 for D (6 bases). CDR1 is SNHLY, CDR2 FYNNEI, per germline. V lost 7 bases and J lost 0, with 12 bases in between. The CDR3 consists of 14 residues.

This clone was counted once. The rearrangement links TRBV11-2 to TRBJ2-7; perhaps TRBD1 as D (6 bases). The germline V gene encodes CDR1 SGHAT and CDR2 FQNNGV. CDR3 length equals 16 residues. The germline V and J ends were trimmed by 4 bases and 0 bases, with 16 bases remaining between them. CDR3 sequence: CASSSDRIVTSYEQYF. CDR3 DNA: TGTGCCAGCAGCTCTGACAGGATAGTAACCTCCTACGAGCAGTACTTC. Full variable domain (remainder filled in from reference TRBV11-2 and TRBJ2-7): EAGVAQSPRYKIIEKRQSVAFWCNPISGHATLYWYQQILGQGPKLLIQFQNNGVVDDSQLPKDRFSAERLKGVDSTLKIQPAKLEDSAVYLCASSSDRIVTSYEQYFGPGTRLTVT.

The chain joins TRBV19 to TRBJ2-1; 7 bases are a match to TRBD1. Germline V gives CDR1 LNHDA, CDR2 SQIVND (reference sequence). V was clipped by 1 base and J by 10 bases; unmatched bases: 16. The CDR3 runs to 17 residues. CDR3 sequence reads: CASSIGVRLGQSIEQFF. DNA for the CDR3: TGTGCCAGTAGTATAGGAGTTCGTTTGGGACAGTCAATAGAGCAGTTCTTC.

The rearrangement links TRBV5-4 to TRBJ1-2, with TRBD1 matching 9 bases. Germline assignment: CDR1 SGHNT and CDR2 YYREEE (reference sequence). The CDR3 is 15 residues long. J lost 8 bases, V lost 2 bases, and 10 bases had no gene match. The CDR3: CASSLNRDRVLGYTF. As DNA, the CDR3 is TGTGCCAGCAGCTTAAACCGGGACAGGGTTTTAGGCTACACCTTC.

The V gene is TRBV6-2 or TRBV6-3, the J gene TRBJ1-2; D is ambiguous. The germline gives CDR1 MNHEY, CDR2 SVGEGT. Trimming removed 0 bases from V and 6 bases from J, with 8 bases in between. This CDR3 spans 13 amino acids. DNA for the CDR3: TGTGCCAGCAGTTACTCGAGCGAGAATGGCTACACCTTC. This gives the protein CASSYSSENGYTF.

The chain has TRBV6-5 and TRBJ1-1, with 7 bases matching TRBD1. The CDR3 runs to 15 residues. The ends lost 8 bases at V and 1 base at J; junction bases unmatched: 10. Germline V gives CDR1 MNHEY, CDR2 SVGAGI. CDR3 DNA: TGTGCCAGCTTAGCCGGGACAGTAGCGAACACTGAAGCTTTCTTT. Its translation is CASLAGTVANTEAFF.

The chain has TRBV19 and TRBJ1-5, with TRBD1 identical over 9 bases. Germline V CDR1 and CDR2: LNHDA, SQIVND (reference sequence). CDR3 length: 15 amino acids. V shed 9 bases, J shed 4 bases, and the junction held 10 bases outside the gene matches. The CDR3 coding sequence is TGTGCCAGCCACCCGACAGGGGGTGGGAATCAGCCCCAGCATTTT. The encoded protein is CASHPTGGGNQPQHF.

V gene TRBV7-2 combines with J gene TRBJ1-6; a weak D match, TRBD1 (6 bases). The germline V gene encodes CDR1 SGHTA and CDR2 FQGNSA. V lost 2 bases and J lost 5, with 16 bases in between. CDR3 length: 17 residues. The chain's CDR3 is CASSLNSYTGNNSPLHF. CDR3 nucleotides: TGTGCCAGCAGCTTAAATTCTTATACAGGGAATAATTCACCCCTCCACTTT.

The gene calls are TRBV7-9 and TRBJ1-1, with TRBD1 as a possible D gene (6 bases). Germline-derived CDR1 and CDR2 are SEHNR and FQNEAQ (reference sequence). V lost 6 bases, J lost 3 bases, and 11 bases lay in between. This CDR3 region has 13 residues. The CDR3: CASSSRGDTEAFF. The CDR3 coding sequence is TGTGCCAGCAGTTCCAGGGGAGACACTGAAGCTTTCTTT.

The gene calls are TRBV30 and TRBJ2-2; D perhaps matches TRBD1 (7 bases). Germline assignment: CDR1 GTSNPN and CDR2 SVGIG (reference sequence). CDR3 length: 18 amino acids. V lost 4 bases and J 7 bases, leaving 28 bases between the germline ends. CDR3 amino acids: CAWIRRGIGGSMLGELFF. The CDR3 DNA follows: TGTGCCTGGATACGGAGGGGAATAGGGGGCAGTATGCTCGGGGAGCTGTTTTTT.

The chain is built from TRBV4-1 and TRBJ2-3, with 15 bases fitting TRBD2. CDR1 and CDR2 from the germline V gene are MGHRA and YSYEKL. CDR3 length equals 17 residues. The V gene end was trimmed by 3 bases and the J gene end by 4 bases; junction bases not matched to a gene: 5. In DNA form, the CDR3 reads TGCGCCAGCAGCCAGGGACTAGCGGGAGGCGGCGCAGATACGCAGTATTTT. It translates to CASSQGLAGGGADTQYF.

The chain couples TRBV5-4 to TRBJ1-2; D is unclear. There are 13 residues in the CDR3. V gave up 0 bases and J gave up 7 bases, with 10 bases separating them. Germline loops: CDR1 SGHNT, CDR2 YYREEE (reference sequence). The CDR3 region is CASSLDGTGGYTF. In DNA, the CDR3 is TGTGCCAGCAGCTTGGACGGAACGGGTGGCTACACCTTC.